These T cell receptor beta chains were read from a single sample in a study of blood T cells in healthy people across ages. TCRdb re-called the 5' RACE reads through MiXCR, storing one row per CDR3 protein. The data hold under 1,000,000 distinct CDR3 sequences, with 35% to 50% observed a single time. The specimen sequenced was blood. These receptors were obtained from a man older than 75 in good health. CDR3s leave out the opening cysteine and the closing phenylalanine or tryptophan. A D gene is named only where the DNA matches it firmly.

>TRBV29-1|.
SVAMATEQF
>TRBV4-3|.
ASSQDRQAYEQY
>TRBV6-5|TRBD1
ASSLGTGGSDTQY
>TRBV7-9|.
ASSQPKRGGTSYDEQF
>TRBV20-1|TRBD2
SARDRVAGVRNEQF
>TRBV25-1|.
ARNPGGLETQY
>TRBV15|.
ATSSGPGRNYEQY
>TRBV20-1|TRBD2
KLSGGAGDTQY
>TRBV25-1|.
ASSEHGGRGAEQY
>TRBV2|.
ASSDVGRLQETQY
>TRBV30|.
ACSDGSSYEQY
>TRBV2|.
ASSEGGHRDTQY
>TRBV7-3|.
ASSPQGSGTQY
>TRBV20-1|TRBD1
SARDAGRGHQETQY
>TRBV6-6|TRBD2
ASSSPGLAPSYEQY
>TRBV7-2|.
ASSREVATNEKLF
>TRBV27|.
ASSPPGAGSSYNEQF
>TRBV7-2|.
ASSPTNTQY
>TRBV20-1|.
SAHDGQRPTTEQY
>TRBV15|.
ATSRGIGNQPQH
>TRBV12-3/TRBV12-4|TRBD1
ASSPGTGDGEAQY
>TRBV6-5|.
ASGPSGGVAF
>TRBV29-1|.
SVEDSPSNTGELF
>TRBV10-3|TRBD2
ASGVTSGSPSYEQY
>TRBV28|.
ASKLEVPDTQY
>TRBV20-1|.
SANFNVAETQF
>TRBV9|.
ASSEGRPYNEQF
>TRBV12-3/TRBV12-4|TRBD2
ASRVAGGLETQY
>TRBV7-2|TRBD2
ASSRLAPRGETQY
>TRBV7-2|TRBD2
ASSLYAGVLAGDYSEQF
>TRBV28|TRBD1
ASIRDRTWDEQF
>TRBV28|TRBD1
ASREGQGSEAF
>TRBV29-1|.
SVEGGEGEKLF
>TRBV7-2|TRBD1
ASSLDGTEVYGYT
>TRBV5-5|.
ASSLDHPAGSPLH
>TRBV9|TRBD2
ASSPGSSGSEEQY
>TRBV18|.
ASSIAATNEKLF
>TRBV13|TRBD2
ASSLYLRTSGRSGTDTQY
>TRBV5-6|.
ASSRDRDPIQY
>TRBV6-5|TRBD2
AIRASGASYEQY
>TRBV20-1|TRBD2
SAPPSGRGTDTQY
>TRBV28|.
ASRTCFGQFEGQAF
>TRBV20-1|TRBD1
SASHRGLEGYT
>TRBV20-1|.
SARSAAGPYNEQF
>TRBV2|.
VGSEESTAYGYT
>TRBV28|.
ASKNSGGLNYGYT
>TRBV24-1|TRBD2
ATSVLTSGRREQF
>TRBV6-2/TRBV6-3|TRBD1
ASSYEGSDRDYGYT